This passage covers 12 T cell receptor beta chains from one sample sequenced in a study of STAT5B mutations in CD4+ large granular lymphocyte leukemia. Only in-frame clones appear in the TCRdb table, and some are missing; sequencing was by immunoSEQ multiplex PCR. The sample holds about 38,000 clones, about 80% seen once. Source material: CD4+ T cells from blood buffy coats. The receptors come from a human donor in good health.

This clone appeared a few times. CDR3: CASSPGQGNTEAFF. CDR3 nucleotides: TGTGCCAGCAGCCCTGGACAGGGGAACACTGAAGCTTTCTTT. This chain connects TRBV5-4 to TRBJ1-1, with TRBD1 identical over 8 bases. The CDR3 runs to 14 residues. Germline CDR1 SGHNT, CDR2 YYREEE (reference sequence). The J segment lost 1 base and the V segment lost 4 bases, leaving 3 bases of the junction unmatched.

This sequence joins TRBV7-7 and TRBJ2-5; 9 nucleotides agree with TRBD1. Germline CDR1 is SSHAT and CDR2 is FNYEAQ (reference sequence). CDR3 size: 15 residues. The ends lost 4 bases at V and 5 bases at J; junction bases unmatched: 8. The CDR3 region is CASSSGRTGGETQYF. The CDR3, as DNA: TGTGCCAGCAGCTCTGGTCGAACAGGGGGCGAGACCCAGTACTTC.

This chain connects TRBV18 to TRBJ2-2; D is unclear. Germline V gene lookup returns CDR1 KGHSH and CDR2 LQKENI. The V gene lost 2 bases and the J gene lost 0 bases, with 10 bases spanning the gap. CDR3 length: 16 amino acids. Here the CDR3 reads CASSPYAETNTGELFF. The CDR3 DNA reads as TGTGCCAGCTCACCATACGCAGAAACGAACACCGGGGAGCTGTTTTTT. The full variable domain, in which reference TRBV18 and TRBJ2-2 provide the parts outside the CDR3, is NAGVMQNPRHLVRRRGQEARLRCSPMKGHSHVYWYRQLPEEGLKFMVYLQKENIIDESGMPKERFSAEFPKEGPSILRIQQVVRGDSAAYFCASSPYAETNTGELFFGEGSRLTVL.

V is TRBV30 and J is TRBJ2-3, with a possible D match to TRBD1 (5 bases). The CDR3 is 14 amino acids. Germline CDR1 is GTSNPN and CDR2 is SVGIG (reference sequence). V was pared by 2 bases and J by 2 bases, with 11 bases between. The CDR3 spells CAWSITGVTDTQYF. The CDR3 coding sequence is TGTGCCTGGAGTATCACAGGAGTCACAGATACGCAGTATTTT.

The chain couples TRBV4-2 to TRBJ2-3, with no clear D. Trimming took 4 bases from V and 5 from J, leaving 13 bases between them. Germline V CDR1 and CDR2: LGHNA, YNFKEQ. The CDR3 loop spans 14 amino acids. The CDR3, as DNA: TGTGCCAGCAGCCTCCGACTTGACCGAGATACGCAGTATTTT. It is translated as CASSLRLDRDTQYF.

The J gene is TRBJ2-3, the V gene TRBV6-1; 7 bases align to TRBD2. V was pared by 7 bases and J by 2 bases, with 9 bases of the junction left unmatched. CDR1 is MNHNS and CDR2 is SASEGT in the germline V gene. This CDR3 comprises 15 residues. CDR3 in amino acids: CASTGGLEHTDTQYF. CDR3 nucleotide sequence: TGTGCCAGCACGGGCGGACTAGAACACACAGATACGCAGTATTTT.

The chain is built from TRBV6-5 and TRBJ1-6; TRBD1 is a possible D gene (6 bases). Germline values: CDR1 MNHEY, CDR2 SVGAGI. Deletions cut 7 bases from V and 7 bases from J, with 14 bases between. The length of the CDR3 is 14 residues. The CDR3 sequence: CASTESTGNSPLHF. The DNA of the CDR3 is TGTGCCAGCACCGAAAGTACAGGGAATTCACCCCTCCACTTT.

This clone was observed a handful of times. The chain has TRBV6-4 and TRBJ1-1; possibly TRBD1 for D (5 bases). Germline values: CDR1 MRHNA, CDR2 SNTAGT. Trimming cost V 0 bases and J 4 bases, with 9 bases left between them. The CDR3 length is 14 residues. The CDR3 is CASSDSSRATEAFF. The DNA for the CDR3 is TGTGCCAGCAGTGACTCTTCCAGGGCCACTGAAGCTTTCTTT.

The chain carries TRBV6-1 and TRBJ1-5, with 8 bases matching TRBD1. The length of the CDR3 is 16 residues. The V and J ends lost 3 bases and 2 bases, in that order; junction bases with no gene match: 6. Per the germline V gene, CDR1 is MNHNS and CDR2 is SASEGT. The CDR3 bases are TGTGCCAGCAGTGAGGACAGGGTGAACGGCAATCAGCCCCAGCATTTT. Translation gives CASSEDRVNGNQPQHF.

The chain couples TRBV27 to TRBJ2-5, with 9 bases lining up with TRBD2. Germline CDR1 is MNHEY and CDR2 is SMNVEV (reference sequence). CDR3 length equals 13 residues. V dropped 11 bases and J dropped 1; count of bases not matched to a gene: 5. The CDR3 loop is CASRGGAQETQYF. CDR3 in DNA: TGTGCCTCGCGCGGGGGGGCCCAAGAGACCCAGTACTTC.

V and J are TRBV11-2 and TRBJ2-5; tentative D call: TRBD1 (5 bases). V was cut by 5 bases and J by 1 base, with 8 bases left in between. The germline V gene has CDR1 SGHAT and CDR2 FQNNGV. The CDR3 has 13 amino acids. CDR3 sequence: CASSQGSQETQYF. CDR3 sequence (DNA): TGTGCCAGCAGCCAGGGCTCCCAAGAGACCCAGTACTTC.

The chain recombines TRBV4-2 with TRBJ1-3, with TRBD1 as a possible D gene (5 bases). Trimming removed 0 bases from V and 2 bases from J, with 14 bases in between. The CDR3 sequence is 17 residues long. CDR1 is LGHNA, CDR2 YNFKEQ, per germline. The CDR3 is CASSQDLRTTTGNTIYF. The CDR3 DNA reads TGTGCCAGCAGCCAAGATCTTAGGACAACTACTGGAAACACCATATATTTT.